Given below is one T cell receptor (beta chain) in context. It has no known antigen specificity. No base-level quality is on record; no much larger clone is a single base apart. Participants in the prospective study were aged about 18 to 89 years, lived in over 20 United States geographic areas, and enrolled through a virtual design. To assign participants to cohorts, the prospective study relied on clinical history that participants themselves reported in a screening survey and a study questionnaire. Recovered participants in ImmuneRACE Cohort 3 were defined by two consecutive negative NP/OP PCR tests, clearance by a healthcare professional, or resolution of symptoms. In the prospective study, whole blood, serum and a nasopharyngeal or oropharyngeal swab were collected from each participant by mobile phlebotomists. Over a roughly 2-month period, participants in the prospective study had the option of providing additional blood draws and questionnaires. Before DNA extraction, blood samples from the prospective study were shipped at room temperature or frozen.

This sample is part of a study of blood T cell repertoires in COVID-19 (dated by TCRdb to about 2020). In the study overall: Collaborator samples came from the United States, Italy and Spain and covered acute and convalescent phases of COVID-19. The prospective study material was composed of cDNA or gDNA derived from T cells, B-cell-depleted T cells, or PBMCs. Subjects who had been exposed to COVID-19, were actively infected with it, or had recovered from it provided the deeply sampled blood TCRbeta repertoires that made up the dataset. The repertoires were released in a freely available public database meant as a resource for research on the immune response to SARS-CoV-2. The samples were drawn from two sources: the first 160 participants of the ongoing ImmuneRACE study, and 950 to 1,500 subjects contributed by 6 global collaborators. Nearly every sample came with metadata listing a de-identified subject ID, COVID-19 status, age in years and sex. HLA class I and class II types, where available, came from metadata supplied by the sample provider rather than from assay-based typing. Broader findings and caveats from the paper: Clinical and demographic metadata were provided uncurated, with the amount varying by source and participant.

TCRbeta CDR3 regions were amplified from genomic DNA using the immunoSEQ Assay, a bias-controlled multiplex PCR. Concerning the study's data processing: The number of nucleated cells in each sample was estimated by amplification of reference gene primers within the assay. To quantify the absolute abundance of each unique TCRbeta CDR3 rearrangement, sequence reads were collapsed and filtered. For each sample, productive Simpson clonality was calculated as the square root of Simpson's diversity index across productive rearrangements. TCRdb re-hosts the immuneACCESS table, in-frame sequences only. Its copies lack some clones; in the studies checked, an unresolved V gene accounts for under half of them, and the cause for the rest is not known. V and J calls and clone size are as listed in that table; D and trimming were resolved from the DNA. This sample comprises about 290,000 clones, 75% to 90% of them detected only once. The ten largest clones take up around 1.7% of the sample.

This receptor was identified in a woman in her 40s who had recovered from COVID-19. The sample was PBMCs or T cells enriched from blood (not recorded which).

The CDR3 is CASRRSGGGYTF. The nucleotide sequence is given as TGTGCCAGCAGGCGCTCAGGGGGTGGCTACACCTTC. This chain joins TRBV6-6 to TRBJ1-2, with TRBD1 matching 7 junction bases. From the cysteine up to the phenylalanine, the CDR3 has a length of 12 residues. The DNA shown is the 36-base CDR3, in frame from base 1. Germline trimming amounts to 6 bases on V and 7 bases on J, with 5 as the count of junction bases outside the gene matches. For CDR1 and CDR2, the germline V gene (reference sequence) lists MNHNY and SVGAGI.